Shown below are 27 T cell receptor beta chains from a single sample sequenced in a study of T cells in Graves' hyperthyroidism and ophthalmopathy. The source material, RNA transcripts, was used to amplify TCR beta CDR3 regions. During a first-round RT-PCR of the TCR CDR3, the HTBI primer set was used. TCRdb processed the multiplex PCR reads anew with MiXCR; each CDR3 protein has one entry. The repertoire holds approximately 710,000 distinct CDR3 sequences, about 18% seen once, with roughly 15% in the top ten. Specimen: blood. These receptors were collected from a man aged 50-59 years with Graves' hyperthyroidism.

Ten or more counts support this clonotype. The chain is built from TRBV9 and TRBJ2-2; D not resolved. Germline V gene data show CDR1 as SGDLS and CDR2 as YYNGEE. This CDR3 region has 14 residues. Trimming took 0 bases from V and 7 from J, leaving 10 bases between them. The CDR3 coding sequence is TGTGCCAGCAGCGTAGTTTTCGGCGGCGGGGAGCTGTTTTTT. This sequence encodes CASSVVFGGGELFF.

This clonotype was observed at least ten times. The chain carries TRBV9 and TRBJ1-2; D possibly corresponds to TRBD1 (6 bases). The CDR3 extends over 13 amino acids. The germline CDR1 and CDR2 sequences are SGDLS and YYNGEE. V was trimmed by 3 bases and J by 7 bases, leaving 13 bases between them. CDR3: CASSANPQGGYTF. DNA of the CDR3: TGTGCCAGCAGCGCAAACCCACAGGGTGGCTACACCTTC.

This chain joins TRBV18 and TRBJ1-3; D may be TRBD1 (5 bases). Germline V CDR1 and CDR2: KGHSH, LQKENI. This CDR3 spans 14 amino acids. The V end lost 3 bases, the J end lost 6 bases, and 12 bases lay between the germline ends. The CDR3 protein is CASSPGEGENTIYF. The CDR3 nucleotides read TGTGCCAGCTCACCGGGCGAAGGGGAAAACACCATATATTTT.

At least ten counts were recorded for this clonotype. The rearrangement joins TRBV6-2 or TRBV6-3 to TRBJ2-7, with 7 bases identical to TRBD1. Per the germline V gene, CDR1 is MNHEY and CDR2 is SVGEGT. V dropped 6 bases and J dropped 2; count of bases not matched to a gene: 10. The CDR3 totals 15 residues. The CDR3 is CASRYSPGQTYEQYF. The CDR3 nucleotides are TGTGCCAGCAGATATTCTCCGGGACAGACCTACGAGCAGTACTTC.

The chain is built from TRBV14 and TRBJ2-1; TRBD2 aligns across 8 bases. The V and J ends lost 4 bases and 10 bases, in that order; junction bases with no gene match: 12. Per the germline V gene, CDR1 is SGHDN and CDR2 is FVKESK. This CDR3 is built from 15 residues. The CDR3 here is CASSLTSGYGREQFF. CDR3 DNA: TGTGCCAGCAGCCTTACTAGCGGCTATGGTAGGGAGCAGTTCTTC.

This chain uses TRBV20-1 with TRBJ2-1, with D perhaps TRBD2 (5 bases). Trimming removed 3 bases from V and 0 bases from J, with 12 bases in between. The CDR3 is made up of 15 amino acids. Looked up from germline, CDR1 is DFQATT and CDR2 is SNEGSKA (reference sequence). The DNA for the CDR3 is TGCAGTGCTAGTTTTAGCGATAGCTCCTACAATGAGCAGTTCTTC. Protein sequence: CSASFSDSSYNEQFF.

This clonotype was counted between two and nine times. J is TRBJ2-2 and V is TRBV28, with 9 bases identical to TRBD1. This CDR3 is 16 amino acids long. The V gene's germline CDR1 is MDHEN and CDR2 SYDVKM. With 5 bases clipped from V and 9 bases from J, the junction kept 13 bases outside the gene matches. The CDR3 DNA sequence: TGTGCCAGCAGTCCGAACAGGGGGCGTAGTAAGCGGGAGCTGTTTTTT. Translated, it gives CASSPNRGRSKRELFF.

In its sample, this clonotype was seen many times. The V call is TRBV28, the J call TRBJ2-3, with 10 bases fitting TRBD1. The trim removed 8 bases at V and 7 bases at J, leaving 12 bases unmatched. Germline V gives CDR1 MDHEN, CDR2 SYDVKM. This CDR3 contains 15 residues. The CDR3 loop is CASGSLTGGANTQYF. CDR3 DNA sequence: TGTGCCAGCGGCTCTTTGACAGGGGGCGCAAATACGCAGTATTTT.

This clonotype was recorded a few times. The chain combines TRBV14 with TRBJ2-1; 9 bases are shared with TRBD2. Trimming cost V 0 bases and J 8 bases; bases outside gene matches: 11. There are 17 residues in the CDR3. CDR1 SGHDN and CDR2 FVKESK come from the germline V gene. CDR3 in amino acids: CASSQDLVREGPHEQFF. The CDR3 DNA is TGTGCCAGCAGCCAAGATTTGGTGCGGGAGGGCCCTCATGAGCAGTTCTTC.

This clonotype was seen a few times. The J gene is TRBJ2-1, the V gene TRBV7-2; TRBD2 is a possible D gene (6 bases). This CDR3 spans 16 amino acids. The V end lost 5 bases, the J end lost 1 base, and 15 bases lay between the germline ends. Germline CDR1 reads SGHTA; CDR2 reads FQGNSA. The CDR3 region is CASSDFRGTSYNEQFF. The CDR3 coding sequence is TGTGCCAGCAGCGACTTTCGGGGGACTTCCTACAATGAGCAGTTCTTC.

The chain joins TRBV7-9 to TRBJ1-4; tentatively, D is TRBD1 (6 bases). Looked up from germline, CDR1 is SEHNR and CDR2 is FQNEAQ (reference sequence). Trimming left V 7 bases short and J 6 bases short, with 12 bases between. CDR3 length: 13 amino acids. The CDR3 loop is CASTVQGYEKLFF. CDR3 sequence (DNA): TGTGCCAGCACAGTACAGGGCTATGAAAAACTGTTTTTT.

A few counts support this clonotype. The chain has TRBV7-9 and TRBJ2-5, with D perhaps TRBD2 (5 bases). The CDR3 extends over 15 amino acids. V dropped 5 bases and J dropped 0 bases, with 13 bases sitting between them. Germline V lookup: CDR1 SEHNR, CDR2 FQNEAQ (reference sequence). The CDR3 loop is CASSPTTGYQETQYF. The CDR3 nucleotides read TGTGCCAGCAGCCCTACTACGGGGTACCAAGAGACCCAGTACTTC.

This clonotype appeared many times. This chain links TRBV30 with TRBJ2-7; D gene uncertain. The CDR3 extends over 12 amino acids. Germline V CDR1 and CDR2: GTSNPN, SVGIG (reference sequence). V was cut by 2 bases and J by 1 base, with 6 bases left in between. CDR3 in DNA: TGTGCCTGGAGTCCGAGTTCCTACGAGCAGTACTTC. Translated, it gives CAWSPSSYEQYF. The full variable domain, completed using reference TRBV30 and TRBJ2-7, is SQTIHQWPATLVQPVGSPLSLECTVEGTSNPNLYWYRQAAGRGLQLLFYSVGIGQISSEVPQNLSASRPQDRQFILSSKKLLLSDSGFYLCAWSPSSYEQYFGPGTRLTVT.

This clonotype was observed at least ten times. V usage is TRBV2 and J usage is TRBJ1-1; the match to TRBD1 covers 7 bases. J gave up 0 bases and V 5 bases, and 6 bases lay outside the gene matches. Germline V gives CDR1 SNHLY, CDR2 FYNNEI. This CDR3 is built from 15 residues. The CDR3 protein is CASSWDSPMNTEAFF. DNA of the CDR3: TGTGCCAGCAGTTGGGACAGTCCCATGAACACTGAAGCTTTCTTT.

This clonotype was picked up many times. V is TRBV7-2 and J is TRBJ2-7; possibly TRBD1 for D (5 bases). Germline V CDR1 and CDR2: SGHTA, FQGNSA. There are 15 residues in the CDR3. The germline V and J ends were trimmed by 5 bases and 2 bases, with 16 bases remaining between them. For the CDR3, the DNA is TGTGCCAGCAGCGCAGGGTTTCCAGCAACCTACGAGCAGTACTTC. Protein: CASSAGFPATYEQYF.

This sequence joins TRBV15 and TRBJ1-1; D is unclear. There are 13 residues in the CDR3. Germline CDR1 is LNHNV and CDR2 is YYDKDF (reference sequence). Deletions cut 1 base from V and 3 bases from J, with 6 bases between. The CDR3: CATSRAKDTEAFF. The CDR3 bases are TGTGCCACCAGCAGAGCGAAAGACACTGAAGCTTTCTTT.

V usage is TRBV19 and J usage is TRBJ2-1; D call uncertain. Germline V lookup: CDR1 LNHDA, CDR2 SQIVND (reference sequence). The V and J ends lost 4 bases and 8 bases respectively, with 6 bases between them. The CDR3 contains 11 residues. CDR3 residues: CASSTRDEQFF. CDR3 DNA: TGTGCCAGTAGTACTAGGGATGAGCAGTTCTTC. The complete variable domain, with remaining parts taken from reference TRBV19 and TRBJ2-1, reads DGGITQSPKYLFRKEGQNVTLSCEQNLNHDAMYWYRQDPGQGLRLIYYSQIVNDFQKGDIAEGYSVSREKKESFPLTVTSAQKNPTAFYLCASSTRDEQFFGPGTRLTVL.

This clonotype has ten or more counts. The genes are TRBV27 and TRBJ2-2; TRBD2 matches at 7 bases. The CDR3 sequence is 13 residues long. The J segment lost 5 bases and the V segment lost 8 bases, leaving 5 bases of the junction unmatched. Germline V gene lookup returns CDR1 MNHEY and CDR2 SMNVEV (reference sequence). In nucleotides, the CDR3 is TGTGCCAGCGCGGGACTAACGACCGGGGAGCTGTTTTTT. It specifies CASAGLTTGELFF.

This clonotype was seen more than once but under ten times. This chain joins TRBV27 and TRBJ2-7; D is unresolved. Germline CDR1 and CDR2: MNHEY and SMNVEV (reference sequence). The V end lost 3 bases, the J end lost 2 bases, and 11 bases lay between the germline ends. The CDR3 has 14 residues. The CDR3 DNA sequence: TGTGCCAGCAGTTTCCTCACAAGTACCTACGAGCAGTACTTC. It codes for CASSFLTSTYEQYF.

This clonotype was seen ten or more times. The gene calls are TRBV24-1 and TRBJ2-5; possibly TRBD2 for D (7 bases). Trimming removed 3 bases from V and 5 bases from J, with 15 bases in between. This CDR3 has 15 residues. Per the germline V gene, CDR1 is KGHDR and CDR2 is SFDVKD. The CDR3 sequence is CATSDPAGRGETQYF. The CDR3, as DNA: TGTGCCACCAGTGATCCAGCGGGAAGGGGGGAGACCCAGTACTTC.

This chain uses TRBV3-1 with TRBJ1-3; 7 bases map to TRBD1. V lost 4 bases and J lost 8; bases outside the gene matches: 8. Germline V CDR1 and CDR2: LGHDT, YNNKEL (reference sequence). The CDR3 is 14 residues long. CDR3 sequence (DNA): TGTGCCAGCAGCCCCTGGACAGGTTGGGACACCATATATTTT. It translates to CASSPWTGWDTIYF.

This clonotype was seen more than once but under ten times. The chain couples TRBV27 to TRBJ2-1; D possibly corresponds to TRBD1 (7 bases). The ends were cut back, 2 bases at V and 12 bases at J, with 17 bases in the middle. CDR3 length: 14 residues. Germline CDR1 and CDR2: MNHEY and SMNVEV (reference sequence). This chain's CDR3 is CASSLRTGEVGQFF. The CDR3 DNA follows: TGTGCCAGCAGTTTACGCACAGGGGAGGTGGGGCAGTTCTTC.

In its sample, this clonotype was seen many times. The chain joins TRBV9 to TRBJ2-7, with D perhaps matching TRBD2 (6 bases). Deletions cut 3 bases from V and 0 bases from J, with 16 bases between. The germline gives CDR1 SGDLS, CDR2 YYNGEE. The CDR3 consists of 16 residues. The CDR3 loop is CASSGGEAGSSYEQYF. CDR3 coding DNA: TGTGCCAGCAGCGGCGGTGAGGCGGGGAGCTCCTACGAGCAGTACTTC.

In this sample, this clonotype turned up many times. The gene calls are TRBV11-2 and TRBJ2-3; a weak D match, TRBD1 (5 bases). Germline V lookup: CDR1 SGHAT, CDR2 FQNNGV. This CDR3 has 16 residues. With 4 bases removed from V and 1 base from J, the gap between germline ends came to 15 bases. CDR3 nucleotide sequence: TGTGCCAGCAGCTGGGAACAGGCGCCTCGCACAGATACGCAGTATTTT. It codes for CASSWEQAPRTDTQYF.

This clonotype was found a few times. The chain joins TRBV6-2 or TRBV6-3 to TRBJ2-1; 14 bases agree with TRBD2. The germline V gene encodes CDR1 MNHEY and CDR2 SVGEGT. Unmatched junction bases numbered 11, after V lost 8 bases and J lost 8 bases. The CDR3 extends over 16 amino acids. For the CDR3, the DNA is TGTGCCAGCTCCCACTCTGGGACTAGCGGGAGATATGAGCAGTTCTTC. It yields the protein CASSHSGTSGRYEQFF.

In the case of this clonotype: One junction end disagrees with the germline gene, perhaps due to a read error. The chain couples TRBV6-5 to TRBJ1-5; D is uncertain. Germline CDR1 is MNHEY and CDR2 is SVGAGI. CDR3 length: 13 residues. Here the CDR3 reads CASSYDGNRPQHF. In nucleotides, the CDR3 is TGTGCCAGCAGTTACGACGGGAATCGGCCCCAGCATTTT.

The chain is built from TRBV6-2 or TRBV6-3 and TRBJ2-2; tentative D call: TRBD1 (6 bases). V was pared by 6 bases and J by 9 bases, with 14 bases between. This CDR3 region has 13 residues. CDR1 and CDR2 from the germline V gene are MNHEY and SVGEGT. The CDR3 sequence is CASSVRDNWELFF. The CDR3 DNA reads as TGTGCCAGCAGCGTCAGGGACAATTGGGAGCTGTTTTTT.